The table lists the clone carrying this TCR beta chain with many counts. Its antigen remains unidentified. This specimen comes from a study of T cells after yellow fever vaccination. Findings and limits, study-wide: Across the CD4 and CD8 compartments, a small share of clonotypes was present in both.

From the 5' RACE reads, TCRdb called clonotypes with MiXCR, one entry per CDR3 protein. The sample lists tens of thousands of distinct CDR3 sequences; roughly 7.5% were seen once. The CDR3 has 12 amino acids. V lost 6 bases, J lost 1 base, and 6 bases lay in between. The receptor's source is a man aged 18 to 29 who received the YFV17D yellow fever vaccine. The chain is built from TRBV12-3 or TRBV12-4 and TRBJ1-2; D call uncertain. This specimen was CD8+ T cells sorted from PBMCs, taken around 15 days after the first yellow fever vaccination. The CDR3 sequence: CASRVINYGYTF. The CDR3 nucleotides read TGTGCCAGCAGGGTCATTAACTATGGCTACACCTTC.